This T cell receptor (beta chain) derives from a study of shared clonotypes between healthy human individuals. Study-wide context: CD4 naive cells filled three plates per donor, CD4 memory three, CD8 naive two and CD8 memory one. General study points: Generally, estimated richness proved larger in naive subsets than it did in memory subsets. Tissues were not sampled, only blood, and their repertoires likely differ. Though the depth was large, rarefaction showed that sorted-subset sequencing was incomplete.

From germline, CDR1 is ENHRY and CDR2 SYGVKD. The CDR3 is 11 amino acids. V lost 8 bases to trimming and J lost 2 bases, with 5 bases between them. Clones were sequenced by immunoSEQ multiplex PCR, and TCRdb holds only the in-frame ones, with some missing. Here the sample spans 2 million to 3 million clones, over 85% being singletons. With respect to this clone: Antigen unknown. This sample also contains other DNA sequences that code for the same CDR3.

The source of this sequence is a man aged 18 to 29 in good health. The material sequenced was naive CD4+ T cells sorted from blood. Subset indicated: CD45RA+ positively selected. The chain is built from TRBV10-3 and TRBJ2-3, with D hard to call. As DNA, the CDR3 is TGTGCCATCTCCAACACAGATACGCAGTATTTT. It encodes CAISNTDTQYF.